The sample holds one count of the clone carrying this T cell receptor (beta chain). Its antigen is as yet unknown. The PCR ran on 60 Vbeta and 13 Jbeta primers. The repertoire was sequenced with immunoSEQ multiplex PCR; TCRdb's copy has only in-frame clones and lacks some. The table includes around 95,000 clones, 65% to 80% detected once. This specimen comes from a study of cytomegalovirus exposure and HLA in healthy donors. Study-wide results and caveats: TCR beta V- and J-gene trimming was later associated with a missense DCLRE1C variant. In a later analysis, at a false discovery rate of 0.05, about 17,000 TCR beta sequences matched HLA alleles.

The CDR3 is 12 residues long. The germline V gene encodes CDR1 GTSNPN and CDR2 SVGIG (reference sequence). Each donor was healthy, and each was a bone marrow donor. The TCR was taken from a young man in good health and CMV-seropositive. This chain uses TRBV30 with TRBJ2-5; 11 nucleotides line up with TRBD1. The end of the DNA is better explained by TRBJ2-7, so the J call may be wrong. Sequenced: PBMCs. CDR3 loop: CAWGTGGYEQYF. As DNA, the CDR3 is TGTGCCTGGGGGACAGGGGGCTACGAGCAGTACTTC.